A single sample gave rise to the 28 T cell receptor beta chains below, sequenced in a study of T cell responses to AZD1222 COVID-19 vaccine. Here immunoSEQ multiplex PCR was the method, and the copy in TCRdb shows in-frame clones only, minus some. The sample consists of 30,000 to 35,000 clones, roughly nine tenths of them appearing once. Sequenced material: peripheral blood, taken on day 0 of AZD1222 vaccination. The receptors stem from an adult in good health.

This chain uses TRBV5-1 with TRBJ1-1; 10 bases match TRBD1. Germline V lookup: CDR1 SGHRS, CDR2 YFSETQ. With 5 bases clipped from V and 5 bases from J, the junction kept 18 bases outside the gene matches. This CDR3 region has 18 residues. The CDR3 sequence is CASRPFRGTGEVGTEAFF. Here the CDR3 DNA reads TGCGCCAGCAGACCATTTAGGGGGACAGGGGAAGTAGGGACTGAAGCTTTCTTT.

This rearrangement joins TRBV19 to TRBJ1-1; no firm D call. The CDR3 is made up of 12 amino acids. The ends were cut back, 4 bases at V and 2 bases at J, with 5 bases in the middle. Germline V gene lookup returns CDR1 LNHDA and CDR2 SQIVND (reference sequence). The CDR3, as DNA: TGTGCCAGTAGTAGGGGAAACACTGAAGCTTTCTTT. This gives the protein CASSRGNTEAFF.

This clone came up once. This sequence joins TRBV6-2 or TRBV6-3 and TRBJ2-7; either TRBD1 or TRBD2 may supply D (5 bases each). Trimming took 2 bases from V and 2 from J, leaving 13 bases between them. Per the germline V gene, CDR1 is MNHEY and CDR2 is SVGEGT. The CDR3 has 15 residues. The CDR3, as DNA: TGTGCCAGCAGTTACCGGACCGGGACCACCTACGAGCAGTACTTC. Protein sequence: CASSYRTGTTYEQYF.

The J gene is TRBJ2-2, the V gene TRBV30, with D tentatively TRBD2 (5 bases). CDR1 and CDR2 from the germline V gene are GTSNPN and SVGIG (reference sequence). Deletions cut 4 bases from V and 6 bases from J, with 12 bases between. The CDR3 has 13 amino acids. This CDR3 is CAWTSLRAGELFF. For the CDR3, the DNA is TGTGCCTGGACTAGCCTGAGGGCCGGGGAGCTGTTTTTT. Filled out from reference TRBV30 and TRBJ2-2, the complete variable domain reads SQTIHQWPATLVQPVGSPLSLECTVEGTSNPNLYWYRQAAGRGLQLLFYSVGIGQISSEVPQNLSASRPQDRQFILSSKKLLLSDSGFYLCAWTSLRAGELFFGEGSRLTVL.

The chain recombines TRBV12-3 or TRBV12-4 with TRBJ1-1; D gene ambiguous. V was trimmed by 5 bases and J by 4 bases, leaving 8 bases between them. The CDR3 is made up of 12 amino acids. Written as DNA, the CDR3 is TGTGCCAGCAGTCACTTGGGCACTGAAGCTTTCTTT. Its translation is CASSHLGTEAFF.

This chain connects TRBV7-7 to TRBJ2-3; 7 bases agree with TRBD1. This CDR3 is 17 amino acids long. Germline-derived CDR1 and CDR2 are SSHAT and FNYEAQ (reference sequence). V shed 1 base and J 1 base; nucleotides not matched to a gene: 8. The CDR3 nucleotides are TGTGCCAGCAGCTTAGGCTTAGGGGGCTCGGGCACAGATACGCAGTATTTT. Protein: CASSLGLGGSGTDTQYF.

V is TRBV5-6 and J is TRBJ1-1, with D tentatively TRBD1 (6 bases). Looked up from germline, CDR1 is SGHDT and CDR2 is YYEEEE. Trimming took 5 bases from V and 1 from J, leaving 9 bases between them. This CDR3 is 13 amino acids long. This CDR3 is CASRSRGNTEAFF. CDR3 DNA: TGTGCCAGCAGAAGCAGGGGGAACACTGAAGCTTTCTTT.

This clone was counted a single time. CDR3 region: CATSGIRQTSNYGYTF. The DNA for the CDR3 is TGTGCCACCAGCGGGATCCGACAGACTTCCAACTATGGCTACACCTTC. The chain is built from TRBV15 and TRBJ1-2, with D possibly being TRBD1 (5 bases). V was trimmed by 5 bases and J by 2 bases, leaving 18 bases between them. This CDR3 spans 16 amino acids. CDR1 and CDR2 from the germline V gene are LNHNV and YYDKDF (reference sequence). Complete variable domain (other parts from reference TRBV15 and TRBJ1-2): DAMVIQNPRYQVTQFGKPVTLSCSQTLNHNVMYWYQQKSSQAPKLLFHYYDKDFNNEADTPDNFQSRRPNTSFCFLDIRSPGLGDTAMYLCATSGIRQTSNYGYTFGSGTRLTVV.

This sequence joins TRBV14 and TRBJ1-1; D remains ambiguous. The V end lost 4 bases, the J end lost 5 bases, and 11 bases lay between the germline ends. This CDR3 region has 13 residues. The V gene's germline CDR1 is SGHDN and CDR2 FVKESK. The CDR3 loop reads CASSPKIGTEAFF. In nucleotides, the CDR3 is TGTGCCAGCAGCCCCAAAATAGGAACTGAAGCTTTCTTT. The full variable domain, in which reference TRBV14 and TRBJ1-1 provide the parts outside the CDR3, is EAGVTQFPSHSVIEKGQTVTLRCDPISGHDNLYWYRRVMGKEIKFLLHFVKESKQDESGMPNNRFLAERTGGTYSTLKVQPAELEDSGVYFCASSPKIGTEAFFGQGTRLTVV.

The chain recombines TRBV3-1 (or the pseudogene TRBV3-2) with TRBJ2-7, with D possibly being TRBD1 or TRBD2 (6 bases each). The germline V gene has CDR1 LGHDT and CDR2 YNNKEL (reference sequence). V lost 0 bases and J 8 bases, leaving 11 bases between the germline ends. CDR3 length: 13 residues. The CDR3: CASSQDLGGQQYF. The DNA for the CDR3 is TGTGCCAGCAGCCAAGATCTCGGGGGCCAGCAGTACTTC.

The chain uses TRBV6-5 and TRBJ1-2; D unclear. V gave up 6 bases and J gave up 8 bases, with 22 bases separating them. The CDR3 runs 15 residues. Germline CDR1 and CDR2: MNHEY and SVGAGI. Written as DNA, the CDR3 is TGTGCCAGCAGCCTGACACTCTCATCGTCGTGGGGCTACACCTTC. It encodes CASSLTLSSSWGYTF.

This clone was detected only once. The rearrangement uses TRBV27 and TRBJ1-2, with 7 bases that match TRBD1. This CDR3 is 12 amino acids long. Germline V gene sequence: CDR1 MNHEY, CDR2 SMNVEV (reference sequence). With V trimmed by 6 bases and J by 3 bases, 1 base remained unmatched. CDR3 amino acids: CASSTGDYGYTF. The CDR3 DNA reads TGTGCCAGCAGCACAGGGGACTATGGCTACACCTTC.

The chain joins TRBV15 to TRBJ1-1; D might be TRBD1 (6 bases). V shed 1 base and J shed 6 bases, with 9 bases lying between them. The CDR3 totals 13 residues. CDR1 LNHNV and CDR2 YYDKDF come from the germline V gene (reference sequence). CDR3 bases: TGTGCCACCAGCAGAGCGCGGGGGCCTGAAGCTTTCTTT. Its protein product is CATSRARGPEAFF.

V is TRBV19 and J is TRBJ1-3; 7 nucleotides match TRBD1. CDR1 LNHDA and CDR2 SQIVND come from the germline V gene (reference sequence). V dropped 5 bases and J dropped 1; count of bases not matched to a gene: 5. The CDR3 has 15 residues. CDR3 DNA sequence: TGTGCCAGTAGTGTAGGACAGGATTCTGGAAACACCATATATTTT. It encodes CASSVGQDSGNTIYF.

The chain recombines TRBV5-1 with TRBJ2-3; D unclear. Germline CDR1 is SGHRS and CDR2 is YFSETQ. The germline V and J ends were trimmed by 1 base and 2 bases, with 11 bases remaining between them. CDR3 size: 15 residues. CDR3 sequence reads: CASSLLLDPTDTQYF. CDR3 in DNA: TGCGCCAGCAGCTTGTTATTGGATCCCACAGATACGCAGTATTTT.

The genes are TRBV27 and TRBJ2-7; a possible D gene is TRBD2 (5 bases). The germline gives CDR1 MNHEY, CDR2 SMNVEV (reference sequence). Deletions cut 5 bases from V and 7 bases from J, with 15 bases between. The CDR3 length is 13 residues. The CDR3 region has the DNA TGTGCCAGCAGTGGCGGGCCCCTGTTAGAGCAGTACTTC. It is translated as CASSGGPLLEQYF.

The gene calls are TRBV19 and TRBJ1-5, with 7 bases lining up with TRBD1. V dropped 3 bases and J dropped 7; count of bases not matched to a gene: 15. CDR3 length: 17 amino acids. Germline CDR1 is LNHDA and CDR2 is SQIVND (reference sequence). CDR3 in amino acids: CASSIPGLGRGDQPQHF. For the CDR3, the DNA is TGTGCCAGTAGTATCCCCGGGCTAGGCAGGGGGGACCAGCCCCAGCATTTT. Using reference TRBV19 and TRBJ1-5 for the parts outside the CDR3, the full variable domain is DGGITQSPKYLFRKEGQNVTLSCEQNLNHDAMYWYRQDPGQGLRLIYYSQIVNDFQKGDIAEGYSVSREKKESFPLTVTSAQKNPTAFYLCASSIPGLGRGDQPQHFGDGTRLSIL.

The CDR3 bases are TGTGCCAGCAGCATAGCACAGGGACGAGGGTACTCTGGAAACACCATATATTTT. Encoded protein: CASSIAQGRGYSGNTIYF. The chain combines TRBV5-6 with TRBJ1-3; D might be TRBD1 (6 bases). Germline V gives CDR1 SGHDT, CDR2 YYEEEE. The CDR3 totals 18 residues. V dropped 4 bases and J dropped 0 bases, with 20 bases sitting between them.

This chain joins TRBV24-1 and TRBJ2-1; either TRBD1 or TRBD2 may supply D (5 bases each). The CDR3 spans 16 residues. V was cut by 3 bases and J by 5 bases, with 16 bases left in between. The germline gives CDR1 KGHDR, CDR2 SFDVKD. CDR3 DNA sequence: TGTGCCACCAGTGATCACCCCGGTTTGGGGGACAATGAGCAGTTCTTC. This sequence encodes CATSDHPGLGDNEQFF.

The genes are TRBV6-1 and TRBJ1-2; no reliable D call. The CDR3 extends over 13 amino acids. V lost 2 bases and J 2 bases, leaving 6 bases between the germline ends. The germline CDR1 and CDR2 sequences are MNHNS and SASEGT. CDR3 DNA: TGTGCCAGCAGTGAAAGACTAAACTATGGCTACACCTTC. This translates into CASSERLNYGYTF.

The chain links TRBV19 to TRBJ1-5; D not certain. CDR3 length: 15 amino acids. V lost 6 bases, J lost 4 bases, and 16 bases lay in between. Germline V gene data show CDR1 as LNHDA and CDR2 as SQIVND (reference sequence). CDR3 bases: TGTGCCAGTAGACCAAGAGGAGACGGAAATCAGCCCCAGCATTTT. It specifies CASRPRGDGNQPQHF.

Written as DNA, the CDR3 is TGTGCCAGCAGTGAAGTTAAAGCTACTATGGGCTACACCTTC. This translates into CASSEVKATMGYTF. This chain uses TRBV2 with TRBJ1-2; D unclear. Trimming removed 1 base from V and 8 bases from J, with 14 bases in between. Germline V gene lookup returns CDR1 SNHLY and CDR2 FYNNEI. The CDR3 has 14 residues.

The DNA for the CDR3 is TGTGCCAGCAGCTCGACAGGCTCCTACGAGCAGTACTTC. This gives the protein CASSSTGSYEQYF. The chain employs TRBV11-2 and TRBJ2-7; possibly TRBD1 for D (6 bases). V gave up 4 bases and J gave up 0 bases, with 7 bases separating them. Looked up from germline, CDR1 is SGHAT and CDR2 is FQNNGV. The CDR3 loop spans 13 amino acids. The full variable domain, rest sourced from reference TRBV11-2 and TRBJ2-7, is EAGVAQSPRYKIIEKRQSVAFWCNPISGHATLYWYQQILGQGPKLLIQFQNNGVVDDSQLPKDRFSAERLKGVDSTLKIQPAKLEDSAVYLCASSSTGSYEQYFGPGTRLTVT.

The DNA of the CDR3 is TGCGCCAGCAGCTTGGTGGGGGACAGGGGAACTGGAAACACCATATATTTT. Translated: CASSLVGDRGTGNTIYF. V usage is TRBV5-1 and J usage is TRBJ1-3, with TRBD1 matching 10 bases. Germline loops: CDR1 SGHRS, CDR2 YFSETQ. The V and J ends lost 0 bases and 2 bases, in that order; junction bases with no gene match: 5. This CDR3 contains 17 residues.

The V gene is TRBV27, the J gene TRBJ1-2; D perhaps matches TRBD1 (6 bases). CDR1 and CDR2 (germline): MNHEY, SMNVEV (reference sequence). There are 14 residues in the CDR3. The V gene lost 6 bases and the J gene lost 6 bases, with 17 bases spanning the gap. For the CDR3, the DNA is TGTGCCAGCAGGTCGGGGGGCGGCGGGAATGGCTACACCTTC. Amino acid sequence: CASRSGGGGNGYTF.

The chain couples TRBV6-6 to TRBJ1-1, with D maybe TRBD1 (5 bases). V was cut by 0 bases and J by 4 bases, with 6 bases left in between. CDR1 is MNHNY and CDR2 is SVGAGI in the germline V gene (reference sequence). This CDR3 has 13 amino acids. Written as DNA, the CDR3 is TGTGCCAGCAGTTACTCGGGGGGCACTGAAGCTTTCTTT. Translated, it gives CASSYSGGTEAFF.

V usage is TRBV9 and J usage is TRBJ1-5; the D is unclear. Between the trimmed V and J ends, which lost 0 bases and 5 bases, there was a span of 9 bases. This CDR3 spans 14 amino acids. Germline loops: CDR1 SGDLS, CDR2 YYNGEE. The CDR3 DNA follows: TGTGCCAGCAGCGTAGGAGGGATCGATCAGCCCCAGCATTTT. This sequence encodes CASSVGGIDQPQHF.

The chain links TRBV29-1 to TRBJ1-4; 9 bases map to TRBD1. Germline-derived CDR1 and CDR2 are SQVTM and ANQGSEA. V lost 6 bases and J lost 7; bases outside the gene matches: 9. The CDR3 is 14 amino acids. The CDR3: CSVSTGGQGEKLFF. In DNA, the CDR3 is TGCAGCGTGTCGACAGGGGGACAGGGTGAAAAACTGTTTTTT. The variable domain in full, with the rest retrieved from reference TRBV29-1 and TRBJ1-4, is SAVISQKPSRDICQRGTSLTIQCQVDSQVTMMFWYRQQPGQSLTLIATANQGSEATYESGFVIDKFPISRPNLTFSTLTVSNMSPEDSSIYLCSVSTGGQGEKLFFGSGTQLSVL.